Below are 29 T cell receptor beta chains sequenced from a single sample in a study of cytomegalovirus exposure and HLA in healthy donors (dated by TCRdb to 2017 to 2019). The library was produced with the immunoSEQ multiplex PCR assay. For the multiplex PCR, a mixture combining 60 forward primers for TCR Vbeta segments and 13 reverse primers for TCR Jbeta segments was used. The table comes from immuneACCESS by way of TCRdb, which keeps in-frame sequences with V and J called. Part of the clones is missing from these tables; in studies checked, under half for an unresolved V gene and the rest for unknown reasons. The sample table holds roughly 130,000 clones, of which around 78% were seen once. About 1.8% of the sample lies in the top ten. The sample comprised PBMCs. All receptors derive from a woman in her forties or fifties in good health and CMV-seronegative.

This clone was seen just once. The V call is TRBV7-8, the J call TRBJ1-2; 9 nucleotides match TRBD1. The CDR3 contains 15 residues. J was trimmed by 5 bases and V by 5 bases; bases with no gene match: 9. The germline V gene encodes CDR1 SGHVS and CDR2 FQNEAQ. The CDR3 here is CASSPSPGQGYGYTF. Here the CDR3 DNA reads TGTGCCAGCAGCCCATCCCCAGGACAGGGGTATGGCTACACCTTC.

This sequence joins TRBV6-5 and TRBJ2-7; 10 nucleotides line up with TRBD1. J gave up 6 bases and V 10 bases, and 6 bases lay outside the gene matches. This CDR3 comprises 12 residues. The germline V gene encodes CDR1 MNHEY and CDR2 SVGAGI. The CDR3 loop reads CATRQGAGEQYV. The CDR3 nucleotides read TGTGCCACCCGACAGGGGGCGGGCGAGCAGTACGTC.

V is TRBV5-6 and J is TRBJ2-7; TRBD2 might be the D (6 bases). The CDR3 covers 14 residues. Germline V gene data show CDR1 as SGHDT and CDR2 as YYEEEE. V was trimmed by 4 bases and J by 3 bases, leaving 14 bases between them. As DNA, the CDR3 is TGTGCCAGCAGCCCTGTCGGGCGGGACTACGAGCAGTACTTC. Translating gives CASSPVGRDYEQYF. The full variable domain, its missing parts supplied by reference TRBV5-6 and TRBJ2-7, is DAGVTQSPTHLIKTRGQQVTLRCSPKSGHDTVSWYQQALGQGPQFIFQYYEEEERQRGNFPDRFSGHQFPNYSSELNVNALLLGDSALYLCASSPVGRDYEQYFGPGTRLTVT.

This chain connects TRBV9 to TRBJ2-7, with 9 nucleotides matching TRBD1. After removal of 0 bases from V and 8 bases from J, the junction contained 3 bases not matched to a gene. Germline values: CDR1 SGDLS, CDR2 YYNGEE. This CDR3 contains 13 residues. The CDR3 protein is CASSVGDRAQQYF. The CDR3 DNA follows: TGTGCCAGCAGCGTAGGGGACAGGGCCCAGCAGTACTTC.

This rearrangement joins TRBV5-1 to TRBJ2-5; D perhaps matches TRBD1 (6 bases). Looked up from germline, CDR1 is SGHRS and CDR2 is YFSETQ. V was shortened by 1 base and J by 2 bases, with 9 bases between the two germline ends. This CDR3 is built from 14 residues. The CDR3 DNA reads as TGCGCCAGCAGCTTGCTGACAGGTCAAGAGACCCAGTACTTC. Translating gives CASSLLTGQETQYF.

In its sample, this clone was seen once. The CDR3 DNA is TGTGCCAGCAGCCCGGGACTAGCGGGAGGAAATGAGCAGTTCTTC. Encoded protein: CASSPGLAGGNEQFF. The chain has TRBV5-4 and TRBJ2-1; the match to TRBD2 covers 15 bases. Trimming removed 4 bases from V and 7 bases from J; junction bases left unmatched: 3. The CDR3 loop spans 15 amino acids. Per the germline V gene, CDR1 is SGHNT and CDR2 is YYREEE (reference sequence).

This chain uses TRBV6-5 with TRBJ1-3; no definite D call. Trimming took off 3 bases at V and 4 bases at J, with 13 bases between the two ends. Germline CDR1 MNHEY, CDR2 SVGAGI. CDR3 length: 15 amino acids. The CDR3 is CASSYGPEGGNTIYF. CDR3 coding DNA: TGTGCCAGCAGTTATGGACCGGAGGGAGGAAACACCATATATTTT.

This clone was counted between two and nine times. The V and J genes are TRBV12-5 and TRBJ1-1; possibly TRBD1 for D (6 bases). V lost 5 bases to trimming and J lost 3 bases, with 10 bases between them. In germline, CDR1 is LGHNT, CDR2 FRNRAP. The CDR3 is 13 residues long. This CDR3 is CASGTGYDTEAFF. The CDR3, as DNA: TGTGCTAGTGGTACAGGGTATGACACTGAAGCTTTCTTT.

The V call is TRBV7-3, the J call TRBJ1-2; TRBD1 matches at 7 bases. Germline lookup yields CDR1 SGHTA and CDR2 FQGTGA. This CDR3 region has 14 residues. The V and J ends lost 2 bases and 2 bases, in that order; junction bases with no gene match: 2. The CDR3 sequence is CASSLLDRNYGYTF. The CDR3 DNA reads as TGTGCCAGCAGCTTACTGGACAGGAACTATGGCTACACCTTC.

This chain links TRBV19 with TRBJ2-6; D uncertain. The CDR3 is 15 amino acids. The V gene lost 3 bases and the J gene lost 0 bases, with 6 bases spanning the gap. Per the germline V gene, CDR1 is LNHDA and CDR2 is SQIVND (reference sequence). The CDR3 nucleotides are TGTGCCAGTAGTATTGCAGGCTCTGGGGCCAACGTCCTGACTTTC. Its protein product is CASSIAGSGANVLTF.

DNA of the CDR3: TGTGCCAGCAGCTTCTACCCGGGACAGGGATACACCGGGGAGCTGTTTTTT. Its protein product is CASSFYPGQGYTGELFF. V usage is TRBV28 and J usage is TRBJ2-2; 9 nucleotides line up with TRBD1. The CDR3 consists of 17 residues. Germline assignment: CDR1 MDHEN and CDR2 SYDVKM. J lost 3 bases, V lost 6 bases, and 11 bases had no gene match. The whole variable domain, filled in from reference TRBV28 and TRBJ2-2, reads DVKVTQSSRYLVKRTGEKVFLECVQDMDHENMFWYRQDPGLGLRLIYFSYDVKMKEKGDIPEGYSVSREKKERFSLILESASTNQTSMYLCASSFYPGQGYTGELFFGEGSRLTVL.

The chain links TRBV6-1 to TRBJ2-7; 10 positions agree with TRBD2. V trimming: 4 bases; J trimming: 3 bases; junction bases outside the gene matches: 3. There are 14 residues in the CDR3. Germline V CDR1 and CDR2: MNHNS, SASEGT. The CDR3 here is CASSVSGRNYEQYV. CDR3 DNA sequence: TGTGCCAGCAGTGTTAGCGGGAGGAACTACGAGCAGTACGTC.

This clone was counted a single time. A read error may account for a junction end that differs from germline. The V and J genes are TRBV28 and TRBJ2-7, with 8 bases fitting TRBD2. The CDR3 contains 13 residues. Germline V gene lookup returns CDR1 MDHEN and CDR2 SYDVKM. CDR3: CASSESPTLAVKF. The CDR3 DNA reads TGTGCCAGCAGTGAATCTCCCACACTAGCGGTTAAGTTC.

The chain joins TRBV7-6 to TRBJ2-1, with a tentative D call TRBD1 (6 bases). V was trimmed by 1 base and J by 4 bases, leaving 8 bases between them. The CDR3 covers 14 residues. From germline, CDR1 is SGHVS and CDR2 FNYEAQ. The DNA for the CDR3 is TGTGCCAGCAGCTTAGGACAGGCTTACAATGAGCAGTTCTTC. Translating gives CASSLGQAYNEQFF.

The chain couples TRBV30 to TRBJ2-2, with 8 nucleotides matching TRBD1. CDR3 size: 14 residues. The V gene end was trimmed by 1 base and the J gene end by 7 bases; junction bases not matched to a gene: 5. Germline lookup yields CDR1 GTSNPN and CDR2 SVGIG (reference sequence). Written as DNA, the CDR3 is TGTGCCTGGAGTGGGGACAGGCGGGGCGGGGAGCTGTTTTTT. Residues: CAWSGDRRGGELFF.

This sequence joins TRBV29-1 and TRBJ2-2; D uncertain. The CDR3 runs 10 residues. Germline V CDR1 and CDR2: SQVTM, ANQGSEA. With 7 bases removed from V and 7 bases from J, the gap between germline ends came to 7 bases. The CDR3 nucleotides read TGCAGCGCGGTGTACGGGGAGCTGTTTTTT. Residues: CSAVYGELFF.

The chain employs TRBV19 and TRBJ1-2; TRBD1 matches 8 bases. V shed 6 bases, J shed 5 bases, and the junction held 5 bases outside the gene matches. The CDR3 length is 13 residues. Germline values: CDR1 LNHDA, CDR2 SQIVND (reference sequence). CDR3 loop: CASSQQGEYGYTF. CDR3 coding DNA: TGTGCCAGTAGCCAACAGGGGGAATATGGCTACACCTTC. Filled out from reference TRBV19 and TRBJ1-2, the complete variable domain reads DGGITQSPKYLFRKEGQNVTLSCEQNLNHDAMYWYRQDPGQGLRLIYYSQIVNDFQKGDIAEGYSVSREKKESFPLTVTSAQKNPTAFYLCASSQQGEYGYTFGSGTRLTVV.

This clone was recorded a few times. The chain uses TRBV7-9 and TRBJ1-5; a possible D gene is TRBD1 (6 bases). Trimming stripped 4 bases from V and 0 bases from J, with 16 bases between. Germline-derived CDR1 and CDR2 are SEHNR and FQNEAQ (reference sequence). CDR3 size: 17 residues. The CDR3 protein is CASSSEWTDYSNQPQHF. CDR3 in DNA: TGTGCCAGCAGCTCAGAATGGACAGATTATAGCAATCAGCCCCAGCATTTT.

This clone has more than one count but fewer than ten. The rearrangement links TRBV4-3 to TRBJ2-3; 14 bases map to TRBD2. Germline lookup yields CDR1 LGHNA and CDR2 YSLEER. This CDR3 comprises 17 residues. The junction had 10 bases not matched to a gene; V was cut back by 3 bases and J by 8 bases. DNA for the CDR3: TGCGCCAGCAGCCAGAGCCCGACTAGCGGGGGGGTCGGTACGCAGTATTTT. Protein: CASSQSPTSGGVGTQYF.

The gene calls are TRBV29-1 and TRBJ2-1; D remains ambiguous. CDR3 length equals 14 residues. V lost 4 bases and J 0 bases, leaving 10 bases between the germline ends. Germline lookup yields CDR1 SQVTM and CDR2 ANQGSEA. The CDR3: CSVGRLSSYNEQFF. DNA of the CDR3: TGCAGCGTTGGGCGGTTAAGCTCCTACAATGAGCAGTTCTTC.

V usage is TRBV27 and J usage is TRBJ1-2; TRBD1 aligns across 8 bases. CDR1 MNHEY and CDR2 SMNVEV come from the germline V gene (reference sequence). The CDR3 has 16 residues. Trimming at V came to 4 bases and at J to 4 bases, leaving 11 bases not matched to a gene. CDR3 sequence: CASSSHRTGSGYGYTF. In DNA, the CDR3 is TGTGCCAGCAGTTCTCACCGGACAGGGTCTGGCTATGGCTACACCTTC.

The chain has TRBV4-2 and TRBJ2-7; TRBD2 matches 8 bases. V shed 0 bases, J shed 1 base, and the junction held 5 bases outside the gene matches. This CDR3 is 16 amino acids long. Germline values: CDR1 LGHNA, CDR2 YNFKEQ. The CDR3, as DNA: TGTGCCAGCAGCCAAGATGGAGCGGGAGCTTCCTACGAGCAGTACTTC. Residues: CASSQDGAGASYEQYF.

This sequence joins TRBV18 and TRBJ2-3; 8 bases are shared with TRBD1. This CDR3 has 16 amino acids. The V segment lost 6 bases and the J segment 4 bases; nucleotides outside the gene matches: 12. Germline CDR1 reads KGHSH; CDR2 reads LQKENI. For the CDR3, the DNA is TGTGCCAGCTCCCCCCTCCCAGGGGGCCCCCCAGATACGCAGTATTTT. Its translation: CASSPLPGGPPDTQYF. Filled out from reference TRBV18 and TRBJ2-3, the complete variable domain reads NAGVMQNPRHLVRRRGQEARLRCSPMKGHSHVYWYRQLPEEGLKFMVYLQKENIIDESGMPKERFSAEFPKEGPSILRIQQVVRGDSAAYFCASSPLPGGPPDTQYFGPGTRLTVL.

CDR3 sequence reads: CASSLEGGPGELFF. CDR3 nucleotide sequence: TGCGCCAGCAGCTTGGAAGGGGGCCCCGGGGAGCTGTTTTTT. The chain joins TRBV5-1 to TRBJ2-2; TRBD1 matches 7 bases. Looked up from germline, CDR1 is SGHRS and CDR2 is YFSETQ. The CDR3 runs to 14 residues. The trim removed 0 bases at V and 6 bases at J, leaving 2 bases unmatched.

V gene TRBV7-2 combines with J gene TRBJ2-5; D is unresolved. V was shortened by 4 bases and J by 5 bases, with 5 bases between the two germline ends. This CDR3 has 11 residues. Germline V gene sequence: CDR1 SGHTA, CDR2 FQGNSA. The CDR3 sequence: CASSSFETQYF. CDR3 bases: TGTGCCAGCAGCTCCTTCGAGACCCAGTACTTC.

The CDR3 spells CASSPGLTREYEQYF. CDR3 in DNA: TGCGCCAGCAGCCCGGGACTTACCCGGGAGTACGAGCAGTACTTC. The V gene is TRBV4-3, the J gene TRBJ2-5; TRBD2 might be the D (6 bases). Near its end, the DNA agrees better with TRBJ2-7, so the J call may be wrong. There are 15 residues in the CDR3. The germline V gene encodes CDR1 LGHNA and CDR2 YSLEER.

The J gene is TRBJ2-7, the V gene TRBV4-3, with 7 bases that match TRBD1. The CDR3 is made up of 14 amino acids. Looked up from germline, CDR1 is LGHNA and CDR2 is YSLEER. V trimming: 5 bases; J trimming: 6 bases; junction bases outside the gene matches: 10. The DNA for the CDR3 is TGCGCCAGCAGCTTTACAGGGGCGAAGCGCGAGCAGTACGTC. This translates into CASSFTGAKREQYV.

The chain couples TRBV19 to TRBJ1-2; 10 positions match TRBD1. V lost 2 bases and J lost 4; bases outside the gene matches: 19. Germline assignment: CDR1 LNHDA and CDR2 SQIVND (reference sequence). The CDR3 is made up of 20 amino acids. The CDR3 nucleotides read TGTGCCAGTAGTATATGGCCCCTGCGGGAGGGGACAGGGGCCATCTATGGCTACACCTTC. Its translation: CASSIWPLREGTGAIYGYTF.

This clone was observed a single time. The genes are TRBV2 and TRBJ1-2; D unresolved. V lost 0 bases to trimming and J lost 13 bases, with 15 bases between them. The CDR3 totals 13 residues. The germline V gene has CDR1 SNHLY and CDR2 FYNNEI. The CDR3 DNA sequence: TGTGCCAGCAGTGAAGCGCGGGAGGGCCCTCCCACCTTC. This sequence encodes CASSEAREGPPTF. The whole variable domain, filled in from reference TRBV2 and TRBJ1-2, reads EPEVTQTPSHQVTQMGQEVILRCVPISNHLYFYWYRQILGQKVEFLVSFYNNEISEKSEIFDDQFSVERPDGSNFTLKIRSTKLEDSAMYFCASSEAREGPPTFGSGTRLTVV.